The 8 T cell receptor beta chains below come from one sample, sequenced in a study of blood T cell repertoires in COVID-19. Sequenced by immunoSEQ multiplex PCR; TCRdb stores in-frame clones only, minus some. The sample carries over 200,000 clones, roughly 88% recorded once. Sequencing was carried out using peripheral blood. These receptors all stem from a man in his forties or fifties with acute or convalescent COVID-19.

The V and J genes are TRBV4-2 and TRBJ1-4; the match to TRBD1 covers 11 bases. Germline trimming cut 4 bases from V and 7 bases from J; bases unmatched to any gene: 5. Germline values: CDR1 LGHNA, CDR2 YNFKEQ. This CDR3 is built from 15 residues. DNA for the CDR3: TGTGCCAGCAGCCTGGGGGACAGGGGGTCTGAAAAACTGTTTTTT. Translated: CASSLGDRGSEKLFF.

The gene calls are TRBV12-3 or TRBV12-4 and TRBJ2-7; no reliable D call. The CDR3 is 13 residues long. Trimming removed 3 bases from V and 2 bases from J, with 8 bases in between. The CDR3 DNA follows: TGTGCCAGCAGTTTGAGTATCACCTACGAGCAGTACTTC. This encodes CASSLSITYEQYF.

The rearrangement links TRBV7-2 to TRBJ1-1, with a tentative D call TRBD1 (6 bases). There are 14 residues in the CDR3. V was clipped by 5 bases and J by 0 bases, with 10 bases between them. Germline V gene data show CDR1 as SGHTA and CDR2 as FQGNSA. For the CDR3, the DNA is TGTGCCAGCAGCGCCACAGGGTTGAACACTGAAGCTTTCTTT. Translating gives CASSATGLNTEAFF.

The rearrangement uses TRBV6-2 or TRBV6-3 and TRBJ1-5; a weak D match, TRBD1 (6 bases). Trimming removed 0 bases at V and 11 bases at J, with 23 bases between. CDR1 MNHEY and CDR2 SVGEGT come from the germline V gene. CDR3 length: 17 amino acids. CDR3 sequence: CASSYSLAGTFRGAQHF. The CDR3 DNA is TGTGCCAGCAGTTACTCGCTGGCAGGGACCTTCAGGGGAGCCCAGCATTTT.

The CDR3 region is CASSPLSPASGNTIYF. The DNA of the CDR3 is TGTGCCAGCAGCCCCCTGAGCCCAGCGTCTGGAAACACCATATATTTT. The J gene is TRBJ1-3, the V gene TRBV7-6; no clear D. Per germline, CDR1 SGHVS and CDR2 FNYEAQ. There are 16 residues in the CDR3. V lost 5 bases, J lost 1 base, and 15 bases lay in between.

The CDR3, as DNA: TGCAGTGCTAGTCAACAGTTTAATAATTCACCCCTCCACTTT. Its translation is CSASQQFNNSPLHF. The chain combines TRBV20-1 with TRBJ1-6, with D unclear. V was cut by 3 bases and J by 5 bases, with 11 bases left in between. The germline V gene encodes CDR1 DFQATT and CDR2 SNEGSKA (reference sequence). The CDR3 loop spans 14 amino acids.

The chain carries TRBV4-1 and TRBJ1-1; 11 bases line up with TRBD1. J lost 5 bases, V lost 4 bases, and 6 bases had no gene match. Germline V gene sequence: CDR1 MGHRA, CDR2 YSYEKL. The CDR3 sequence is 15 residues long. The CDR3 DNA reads TGCGCCAGCAGCCTCCGGGACAGGGGGAAGACTGAAGCTTTCTTT. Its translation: CASSLRDRGKTEAFF.

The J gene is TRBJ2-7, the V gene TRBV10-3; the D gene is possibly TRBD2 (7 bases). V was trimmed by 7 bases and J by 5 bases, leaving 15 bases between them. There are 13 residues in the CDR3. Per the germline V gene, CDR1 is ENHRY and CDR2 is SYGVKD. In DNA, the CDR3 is TGTGCCATCAAGGGGGGAGGGCCTAACGAGCAGTACTTC. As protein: CAIKGGGPNEQYF.